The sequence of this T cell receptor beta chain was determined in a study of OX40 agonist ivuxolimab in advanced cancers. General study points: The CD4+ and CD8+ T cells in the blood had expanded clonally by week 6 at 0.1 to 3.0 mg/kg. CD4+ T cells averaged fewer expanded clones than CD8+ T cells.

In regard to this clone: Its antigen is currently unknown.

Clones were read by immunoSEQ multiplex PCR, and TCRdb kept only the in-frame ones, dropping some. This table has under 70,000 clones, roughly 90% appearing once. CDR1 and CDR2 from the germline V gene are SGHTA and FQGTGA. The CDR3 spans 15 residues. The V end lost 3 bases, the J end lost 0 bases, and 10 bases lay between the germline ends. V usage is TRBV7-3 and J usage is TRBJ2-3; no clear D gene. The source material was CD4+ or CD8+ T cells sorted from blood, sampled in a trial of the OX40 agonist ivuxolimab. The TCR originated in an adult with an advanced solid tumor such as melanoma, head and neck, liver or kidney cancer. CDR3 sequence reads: CASSLGGVSTDTQYF. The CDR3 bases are TGTGCCAGCAGCTTGGGCGGAGTTAGCACAGATACGCAGTATTTT.